This TCR beta chain was sequenced during a study of blood T cells in healthy people across ages. Study conclusions and caveats: The authors considered diversity estimates from one million T cells to be underestimates.

As concerns this clonotype: Antigen: not known.

Trimming removed 3 bases from V and 1 base from J, with 9 bases in between. The CDR3 is 14 residues long. The authors ran a second PCR of about 6 to 11 cycles using a sample-barcoded 5' primer and a J-beta primer mix. One entry per CDR3 protein results from TCRdb running MiXCR on the 5' RACE reads. Among about 970,000 distinct CDR3 sequences listed, roughly 50% were seen once. The source material was blood. The V call is TRBV12-3 or TRBV12-4, the J call TRBJ2-5; a weak D match, TRBD1 (5 bases). This TCR came from a woman between 55 and 75 years old in good health. The DNA for the CDR3 is TGTGCCAGCAGTTTTGGACATATCCAAGAGACCCAGTACTTC. This translates into CASSFGHIQETQYF.